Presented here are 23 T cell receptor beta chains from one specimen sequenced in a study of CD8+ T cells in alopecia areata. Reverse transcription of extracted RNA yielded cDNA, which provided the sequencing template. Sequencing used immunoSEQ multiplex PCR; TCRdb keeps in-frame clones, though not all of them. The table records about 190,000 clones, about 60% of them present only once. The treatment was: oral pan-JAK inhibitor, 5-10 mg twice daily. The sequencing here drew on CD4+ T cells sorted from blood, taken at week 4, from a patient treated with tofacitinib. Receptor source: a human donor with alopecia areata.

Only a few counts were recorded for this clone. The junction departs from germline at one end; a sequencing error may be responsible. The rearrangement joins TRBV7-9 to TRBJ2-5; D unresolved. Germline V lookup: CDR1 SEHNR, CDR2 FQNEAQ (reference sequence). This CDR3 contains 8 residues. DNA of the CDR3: TGTGCCAGCACCGAGTGGCACTTC. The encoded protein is CASTEWHF.

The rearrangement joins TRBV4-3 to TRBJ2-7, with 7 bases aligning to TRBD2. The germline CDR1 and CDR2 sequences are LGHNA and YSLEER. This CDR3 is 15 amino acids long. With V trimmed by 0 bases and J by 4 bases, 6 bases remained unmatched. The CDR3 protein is CASSQDRGDWYEQYF. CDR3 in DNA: TGCGCCAGCAGCCAAGATCGGGGGGATTGGTACGAGCAGTACTTC.

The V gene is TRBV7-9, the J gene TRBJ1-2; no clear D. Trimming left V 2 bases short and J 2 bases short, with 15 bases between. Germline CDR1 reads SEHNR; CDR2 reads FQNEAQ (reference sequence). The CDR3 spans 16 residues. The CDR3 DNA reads TGTGCCAGCAGCTTACTGGGAATGGATGGGAACTATGGCTACACCTTC. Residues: CASSLLGMDGNYGYTF. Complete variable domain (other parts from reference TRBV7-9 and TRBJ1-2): DTGVSQNPRHKITKRGQNVTFRCDPISEHNRLYWYRQTLGQGPEFLTYFQNEAQLEKSRLLSDRFSAERPKGSFSTLEIQRTEQGDSAMYLCASSLLGMDGNYGYTFGSGTRLTVV.

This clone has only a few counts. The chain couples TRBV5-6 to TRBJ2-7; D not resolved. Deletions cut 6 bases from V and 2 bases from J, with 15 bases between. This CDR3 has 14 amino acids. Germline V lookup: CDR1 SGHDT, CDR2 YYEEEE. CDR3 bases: TGTGCCAGCACCTACGGTCCGATGGCCTACGAGCAGTACTTC. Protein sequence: CASTYGPMAYEQYF.

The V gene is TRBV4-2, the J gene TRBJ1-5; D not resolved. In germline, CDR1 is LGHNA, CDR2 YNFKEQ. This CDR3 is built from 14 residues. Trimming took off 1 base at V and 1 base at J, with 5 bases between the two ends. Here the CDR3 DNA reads TGTGCCAGCAGCCAAGTACGAAGCAATCAGCCCCAGCATTTT. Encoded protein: CASSQVRSNQPQHF.

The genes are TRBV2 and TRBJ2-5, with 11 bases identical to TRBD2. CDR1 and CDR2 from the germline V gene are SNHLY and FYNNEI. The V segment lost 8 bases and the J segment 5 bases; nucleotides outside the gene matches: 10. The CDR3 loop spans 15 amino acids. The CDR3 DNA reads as TGTGCCAGCTGCCGCACTAGCGGGAGACGGGAGACCCAGTACTTC. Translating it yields CASCRTSGRRETQYF.

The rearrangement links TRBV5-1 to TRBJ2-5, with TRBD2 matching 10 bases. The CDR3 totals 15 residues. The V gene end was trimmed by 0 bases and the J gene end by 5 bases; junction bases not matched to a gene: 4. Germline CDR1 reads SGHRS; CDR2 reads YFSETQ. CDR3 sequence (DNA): TGCGCCAGCAGCTTGGGAGCGGGAGGGCCGGAGACCCAGTACTTC. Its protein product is CASSLGAGGPETQYF.

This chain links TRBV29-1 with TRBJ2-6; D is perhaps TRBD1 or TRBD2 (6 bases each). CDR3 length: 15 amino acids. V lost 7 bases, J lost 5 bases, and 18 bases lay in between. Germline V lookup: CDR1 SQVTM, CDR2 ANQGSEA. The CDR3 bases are TGCAGCGCGGGGGATGGGGGGCTTCGGGCCAACGTCCTGACTTTC. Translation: CSAGDGGLRANVLTF.

CDR3 in DNA: TGTGCCAGCTCGAAGGGACCCGGGAGTTCCGAGCAGTACTTC. Amino acids: CASSKGPGSSEQYF. This chain joins TRBV18 and TRBJ2-7; a weak D match, TRBD2 (6 bases). The V end lost 6 bases, the J end lost 6 bases, and 18 bases lay between the germline ends. The length of the CDR3 is 14 residues. CDR1 is KGHSH and CDR2 is LQKENI in the germline V gene.

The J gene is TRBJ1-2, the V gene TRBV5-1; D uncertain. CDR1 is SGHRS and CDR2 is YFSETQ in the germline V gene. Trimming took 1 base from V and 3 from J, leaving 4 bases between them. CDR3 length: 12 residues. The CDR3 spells CASSLTDYGYTF. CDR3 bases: TGCGCCAGCAGCTTGACGGACTATGGCTACACCTTC.

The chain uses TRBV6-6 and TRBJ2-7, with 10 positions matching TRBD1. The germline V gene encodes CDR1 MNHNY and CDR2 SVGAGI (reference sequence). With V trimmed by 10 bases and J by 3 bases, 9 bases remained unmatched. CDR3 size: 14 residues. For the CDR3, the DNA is TGTGCCACCCAGACAGGGGGCTATGTCTACGAGCAGTACTTC. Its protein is CATQTGGYVYEQYF.

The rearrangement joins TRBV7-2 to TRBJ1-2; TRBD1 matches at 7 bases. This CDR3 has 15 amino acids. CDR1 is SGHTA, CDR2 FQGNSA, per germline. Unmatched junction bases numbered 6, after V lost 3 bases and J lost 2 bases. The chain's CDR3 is CASSFGQAFNYGYTF. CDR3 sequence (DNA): TGTGCCAGCAGCTTCGGACAGGCTTTCAACTATGGCTACACCTTC.

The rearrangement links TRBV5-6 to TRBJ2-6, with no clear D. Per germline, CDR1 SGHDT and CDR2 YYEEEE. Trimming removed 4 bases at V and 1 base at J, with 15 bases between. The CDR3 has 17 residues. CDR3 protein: CASSPWAWVSGANVLTF. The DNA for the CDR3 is TGTGCCAGCAGCCCCTGGGCCTGGGTGTCTGGGGCCAACGTCCTGACTTTC.

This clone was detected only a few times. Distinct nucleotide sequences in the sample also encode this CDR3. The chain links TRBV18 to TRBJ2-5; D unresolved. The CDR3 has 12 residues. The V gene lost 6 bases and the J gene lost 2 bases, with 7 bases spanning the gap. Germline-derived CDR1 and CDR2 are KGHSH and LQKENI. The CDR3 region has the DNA TGTGCCAGCTCCAGCCGGCAAGAGACCCAGTACTTC. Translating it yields CASSSRQETQYF.

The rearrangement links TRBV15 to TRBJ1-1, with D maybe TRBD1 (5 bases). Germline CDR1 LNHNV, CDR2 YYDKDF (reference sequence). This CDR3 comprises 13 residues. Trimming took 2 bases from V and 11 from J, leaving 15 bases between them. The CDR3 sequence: CATSRQYIGEAFF. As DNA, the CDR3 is TGTGCCACCAGCAGACAATACATAGGGGAGGCTTTCTTT.

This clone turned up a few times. CDR3 nucleotides: TGTGCCAGCAGCCATGGACAGGGGGCAAACATTCAGTACTTC. Its translation: CASSHGQGANIQYF. This chain links TRBV7-6 with TRBJ2-4; 11 bases are shared with TRBD1. CDR3 length equals 14 residues. Germline V gene lookup returns CDR1 SGHVS and CDR2 FNYEAQ. With 5 bases clipped from V and 6 bases from J, the junction kept 3 bases outside the gene matches.

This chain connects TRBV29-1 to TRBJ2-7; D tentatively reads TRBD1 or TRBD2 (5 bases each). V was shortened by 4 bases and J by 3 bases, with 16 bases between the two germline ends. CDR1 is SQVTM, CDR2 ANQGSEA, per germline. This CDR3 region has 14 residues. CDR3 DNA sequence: TGCAGCGTTGTCTCAAAGGGGACCGTCTACGAGCAGTACTTC. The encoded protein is CSVVSKGTVYEQYF.

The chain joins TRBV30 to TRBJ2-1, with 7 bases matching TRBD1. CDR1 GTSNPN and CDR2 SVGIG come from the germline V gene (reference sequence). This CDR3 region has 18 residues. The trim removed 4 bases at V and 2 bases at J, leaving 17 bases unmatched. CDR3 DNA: TGTGCCTGGACCCAGGGGTCTTTAACAGGGGAGCCCTACAATGAGCAGTTCTTC. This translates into CAWTQGSLTGEPYNEQFF.

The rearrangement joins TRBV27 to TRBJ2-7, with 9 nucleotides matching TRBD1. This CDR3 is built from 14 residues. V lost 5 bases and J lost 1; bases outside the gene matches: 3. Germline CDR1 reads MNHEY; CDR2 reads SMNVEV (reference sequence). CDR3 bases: TGTGCCAGCAGTACCGGACAGGGGTCCTACGAGCAGTACTTC. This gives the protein CASSTGQGSYEQYF.

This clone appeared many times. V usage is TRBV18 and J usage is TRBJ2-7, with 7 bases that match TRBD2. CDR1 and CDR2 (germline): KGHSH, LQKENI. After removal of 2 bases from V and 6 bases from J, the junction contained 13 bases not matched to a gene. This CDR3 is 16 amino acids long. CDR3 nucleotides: TGTGCCAGCTCACCATCCGACTCTCTGGGAGGGGCCGAGCAGTACTTC. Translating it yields CASSPSDSLGGAEQYF.

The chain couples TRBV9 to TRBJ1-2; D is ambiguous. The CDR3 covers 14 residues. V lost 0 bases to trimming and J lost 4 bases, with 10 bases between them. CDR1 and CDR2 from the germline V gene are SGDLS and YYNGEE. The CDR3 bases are TGTGCCAGCAGCGTAGGGCTGAATTCCTATGGCTACACCTTC. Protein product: CASSVGLNSYGYTF.

This chain's CDR3 is CAWTPSPGTGGNLFF. In nucleotides, the CDR3 is TGTGCCTGGACTCCTTCGCCGGGGACAGGGGGAAATCTGTTTTTT. The V and J genes are TRBV30 and TRBJ1-4; 11 bases line up with TRBD1. The CDR3 extends over 15 amino acids. V lost 4 bases, J lost 14 bases, and 15 bases stayed unmatched. CDR1 and CDR2 (germline): GTSNPN, SVGIG (reference sequence).

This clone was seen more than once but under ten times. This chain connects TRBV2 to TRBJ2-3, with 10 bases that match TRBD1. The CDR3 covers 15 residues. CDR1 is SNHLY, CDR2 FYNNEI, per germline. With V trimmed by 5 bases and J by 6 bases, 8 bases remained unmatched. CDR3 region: CASSLRQGAMDTQYF. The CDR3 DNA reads TGTGCCAGCAGTCTAAGACAGGGGGCGATGGATACGCAGTATTTT.